What follows are 14 T cell receptor beta chains derived from one specimen sequenced in a study of blood T cell repertoires in COVID-19. Repertoires were generated with immunoSEQ multiplex PCR, while TCRdb's copy carries only in-frame clones and drops some. The sample contains tens of thousands of clones, roughly 82% of which appear only once. The sequencing input was peripheral blood. These receptors originate from a woman of 80 years or more with acute or convalescent COVID-19.

This chain connects TRBV3-1 (or the pseudogene TRBV3-2) to TRBJ2-1; 7 positions agree with TRBD2. The CDR3 runs to 16 residues. The germline V gene has CDR1 LGHDT and CDR2 YNNKEL (reference sequence). The junction had 9 bases not matched to a gene; V was cut back by 2 bases and J by 5 bases. CDR3 region: CASSQRRGRGDNEQFF. CDR3 sequence (DNA): TGTGCCAGCAGCCAAAGACGCGGGAGAGGCGACAATGAGCAGTTCTTC.

A single count supports this clone. This chain connects TRBV11-2 to TRBJ2-3; 7 nucleotides agree with TRBD2. With V trimmed by 4 bases and J by 3 bases, 16 bases remained unmatched. CDR1 is SGHAT, CDR2 FQNNGV, per germline. The CDR3 totals 18 residues. In nucleotides, the CDR3 is TGTGCCAGCAGCTCGGGGGGTCGGGGGAGAGGGATGACAGATACGCAGTATTTT. Protein product: CASSSGGRGRGMTDTQYF.

This rearrangement joins TRBV21-1 to TRBJ2-5; the D call in the table, TRBD1, was not verified against the DNA. TRBV21-1 represents a pseudogene. The CDR3 consists of 17 residues. The CDR3 protein is CASRTSPGQDPQETQYF. DNA of the CDR3: TGTGCCAGCCGCACAAGCCCCGGACAGGATCCACAAGAGACCCAGTACTTC.

The chain couples TRBV19 to TRBJ2-1, with a possible D match to TRBD1 (6 bases). CDR3 length equals 15 residues. Germline CDR1 reads LNHDA; CDR2 reads SQIVND (reference sequence). V shed 2 bases and J shed 1 base, with 9 bases lying between them. CDR3 sequence (DNA): TGTGCCAGTAGTATAAAGCAGGGGTCCTACAATGAGCAGTTCTTC. As protein: CASSIKQGSYNEQFF.

In DNA form, the CDR3 reads TGTGCCAGCAGCCCGACCCTGGGGGCATACAATGAGCAGTTCTTC. This encodes CASSPTLGAYNEQFF. J is TRBJ2-1 and V is TRBV7-3; tentative D call: TRBD1 (6 bases). This CDR3 region has 15 residues. Germline V gene lookup returns CDR1 SGHTA and CDR2 FQGTGA. Trimming stripped 5 bases from V and 4 bases from J, with 15 bases between.

The rearrangement joins TRBV5-1 to TRBJ2-5, with TRBD2 matching 8 bases. V was clipped by 3 bases and J by 1 base; unmatched bases: 5. Germline values: CDR1 SGHRS, CDR2 YFSETQ. The CDR3 contains 15 residues. Here the CDR3 DNA reads TGCGCCAGCAGCTCGACGGGGGGGATCCAAGAGACCCAGTACTTC. As protein: CASSSTGGIQETQYF.

The chain employs TRBV6-5 and TRBJ1-6; TRBD1 might be the D (5 bases). Looked up from germline, CDR1 is MNHEY and CDR2 is SVGAGI. The CDR3 sequence is 15 residues long. Trimming stripped 5 bases from V and 8 bases from J, with 16 bases between. In DNA form, the CDR3 reads TGTGCCAGCAGTCCCTTCGGGGGGTTATATTCACCCCTCCACTTT. Protein product: CASSPFGGLYSPLHF.

The chain carries TRBV7-8 and TRBJ2-1, with D possibly TRBD1 on 6 matching bases. Between the trimmed V and J ends, which lost 2 bases and 8 bases, there was a span of 10 bases. The CDR3 contains 13 residues. The germline gives CDR1 SGHVS, CDR2 FQNEAQ. Here the CDR3 DNA reads TGTGCCAGCAGCTTAACAACAGGGTATGAGCAGTTCTTC. Its protein is CASSLTTGYEQFF.

The chain recombines TRBV11-2 with TRBJ1-2, with D tentatively TRBD1 (6 bases). Trimming removed 5 bases at V and 4 bases at J, with 14 bases between. The CDR3 is made up of 14 amino acids. Per the germline V gene, CDR1 is SGHAT and CDR2 is FQNNGV. The CDR3 spells CASSPGVGPYGYTF. CDR3 DNA: TGTGCCAGCAGCCCAGGGGTAGGGCCCTATGGCTACACCTTC. The complete variable domain, with remaining parts taken from reference TRBV11-2 and TRBJ1-2, reads EAGVAQSPRYKIIEKRQSVAFWCNPISGHATLYWYQQILGQGPKLLIQFQNNGVVDDSQLPKDRFSAERLKGVDSTLKIQPAKLEDSAVYLCASSPGVGPYGYTFGSGTRLTVV.

This clone was counted once. This rearrangement joins TRBV4-3 to TRBJ1-4, with TRBD1 identical over 7 bases. V shed 5 bases, J shed 6 bases, and the junction held 6 bases outside the gene matches. The CDR3 is 14 residues long. Germline CDR1 is LGHNA and CDR2 is YSLEER. CDR3 bases: TGCGCCAGCAGCGCGGGACAGCGTTATGAAAAACTGTTTTTT. Amino acid sequence: CASSAGQRYEKLFF.

The chain recombines TRBV5-1 with TRBJ2-1, with 9 nucleotides matching TRBD2. CDR3 length: 16 residues. The germline CDR1 and CDR2 sequences are SGHRS and YFSETQ. V lost 2 bases, J lost 1 base, and 4 bases stayed unmatched. The CDR3: CASSLYSGSSYNEQFF. The DNA for the CDR3 is TGCGCCAGCAGCTTATATAGCGGGAGTTCCTACAATGAGCAGTTCTTC.

The chain combines TRBV11-1 with TRBJ1-1; tentative D call: TRBD1 (6 bases). V was cut by 1 base and J by 1 base, with 10 bases left in between. Germline loops: CDR1 SGHAT, CDR2 FQDESV (reference sequence). The CDR3 runs 15 residues. The CDR3 sequence: CASSLGGRGNTEAFF. CDR3 bases: TGTGCCAGCAGCTTAGGAGGCAGGGGGAACACTGAAGCTTTCTTT.

The CDR3 spells CASGLSSYNEQFF. The CDR3 nucleotides read TGTGCCAGCGGACTGAGCTCCTACAATGAGCAGTTCTTC. This chain joins TRBV7-2 and TRBJ2-1, with D possibly TRBD2 on 5 matching bases. The germline CDR1 and CDR2 sequences are SGHTA and FQGNSA. The V and J ends lost 8 bases and 0 bases respectively, with 8 bases between them. This CDR3 region has 13 residues.

The chain combines TRBV19 with TRBJ2-3; the D gene is possibly TRBD2 (6 bases). The V gene's germline CDR1 is LNHDA and CDR2 SQIVND (reference sequence). The V end was cut by 5 bases, the J end by 2 bases, with 8 bases between. This CDR3 spans 13 amino acids. CDR3 in amino acids: CASSWDFTDTQYF. In DNA form, the CDR3 reads TGTGCCAGTAGTTGGGACTTCACAGATACGCAGTATTTT. The variable domain in full, with the rest retrieved from reference TRBV19 and TRBJ2-3, is DGGITQSPKYLFRKEGQNVTLSCEQNLNHDAMYWYRQDPGQGLRLIYYSQIVNDFQKGDIAEGYSVSREKKESFPLTVTSAQKNPTAFYLCASSWDFTDTQYFGPGTRLTVL.